This is a list of T cell receptor beta chains from one sample in a study of T cell repertoires in cytomegalovirus infection. In TCRdb, the reads were re-called with MiXCR into one record per CDR3 protein. Here the sample spans approximately 250,000 distinct CDR3 sequences, less than 9.5% being singletons. Sequencing used PBMCs. These receptors were collected from a human donor in good health (CMV status not recorded). Some clones in this sample may be carry-over from other donors' samples. Both conserved end residues are part of each CDR3. Each record gives: CDR3 length, J gene, V gene, D gene, clone size, CDR3 DNA, CDR3 protein. D genes are given only for firm matches. Clone size is given for some rows only: seen once, a few or many times, or a class if the clone is expanded.

cdr3_length: 12
j_call: TRBJ1-6
v_call: TRBV7-2
d_call: -
clone_size: many
cdr3_nt: TGTGCCAGTGGGGACCCTAATTCACCCCTCCACTTT
cdr3_aa: CASGDPNSPLHF

cdr3_length: 15
j_call: TRBJ2-1
v_call: TRBV5-1
d_call: TRBD2
clone_size: -
cdr3_nt: TGCGCCAGCAGCTTGGAGGGACTAGCTTCGAATGAGCAGTTCTTC
cdr3_aa: CASSLEGLASNEQFF

cdr3_length: 15
j_call: TRBJ2-3
v_call: TRBV20-1
d_call: TRBD1
clone_size: many
cdr3_nt: TGCAGTGCGTCTTCCGGGACAGGGCACACAGATACGCAGTATTTT
cdr3_aa: CSASSGTGHTDTQYF

cdr3_length: 15
j_call: TRBJ1-2
v_call: TRBV7-2
d_call: -
clone_size: many
cdr3_nt: TGTGCCAGCAGCTCTGAAAGGGCATTCCGCTATGGCTACACCTTC
cdr3_aa: CASSSERAFRYGYTF

cdr3_length: 12
j_call: TRBJ2-7
v_call: TRBV29-1
d_call: TRBD1
clone_size: -
cdr3_nt: TGCAGCGCCGGGACAGTAACCTACGAGCAGTACTTC
cdr3_aa: CSAGTVTYEQYF

cdr3_length: 14
j_call: TRBJ1-6
v_call: TRBV7-2
d_call: -
clone_size: many
cdr3_nt: TGTGCCAGCAGCTTAGACACAGGGTACTCACCCCTCCACTTT
cdr3_aa: CASSLDTGYSPLHF

cdr3_length: 14
j_call: TRBJ2-7
v_call: TRBV7-3
d_call: -
clone_size: many
cdr3_nt: TGTGCCAGCAGCTTAACGTCTACCACTCACGAGCAGTACTTC
cdr3_aa: CASSLTSTTHEQYF

cdr3_length: 11
j_call: TRBJ2-3
v_call: TRBV12-3/TRBV12-4
d_call: -
clone_size: -
cdr3_nt: TGTGCCAGCGGCCGGGTGGATACGCAGTATTTT
cdr3_aa: CASGRVDTQYF

cdr3_length: 13
j_call: TRBJ2-7
v_call: TRBV20-1
d_call: TRBD1
clone_size: many
cdr3_nt: TGCAGTGCTGTCGGACAGGGGCCAGGCGAGCAGTACTTC
cdr3_aa: CSAVGQGPGEQYF

cdr3_length: 14
j_call: TRBJ2-7
v_call: TRBV28
d_call: TRBD1
clone_size: -
cdr3_nt: TGTGCCAGCAGTTTTTCCCAGGGGGCATACGAGCAGTACTTC
cdr3_aa: CASSFSQGAYEQYF

cdr3_length: 14
j_call: TRBJ2-7
v_call: TRBV12-3/TRBV12-4
d_call: -
clone_size: many
cdr3_nt: TGTGCCAGCAGTTTAGCGGGTGCTGGGGCGGTGCAGTACTTC
cdr3_aa: CASSLAGAGAVQYF

cdr3_length: 13
j_call: TRBJ2-3
v_call: TRBV11-2
d_call: -
clone_size: -
cdr3_nt: TGTGCCAGCAGCGCCAGACTAGACCATACGCAGTATTTT
cdr3_aa: CASSARLDHTQYF

cdr3_length: 17
j_call: TRBJ1-3
v_call: TRBV7-9
d_call: -
clone_size: many
cdr3_nt: TGTGCCAGCAGCCCCGACAAACGGATTCTCTCTGGAAACACCATATATTTT
cdr3_aa: CASSPDKRILSGNTIYF

cdr3_length: 15
j_call: TRBJ1-5
v_call: TRBV7-2
d_call: -
clone_size: many
cdr3_nt: TGTGCCAGCAGCTTAGAGCACAGTCCTAATCAGCCCCAGCATTTT
cdr3_aa: CASSLEHSPNQPQHF

cdr3_length: 14
j_call: TRBJ1-2
v_call: TRBV12-3/TRBV12-4
d_call: -
clone_size: -
cdr3_nt: TGTGCCAGCACTCGGGGGGGATTTAACTATGGCTACACCTTC
cdr3_aa: CASTRGGFNYGYTF

cdr3_length: 14
j_call: TRBJ1-2
v_call: TRBV10-3
d_call: -
clone_size: -
cdr3_nt: TGTGCCATCAGCGGGATTCAATTGGGGAATGGCTACACCTTC
cdr3_aa: CAISGIQLGNGYTF

cdr3_length: 14
j_call: TRBJ2-7
v_call: TRBV28
d_call: -
clone_size: many
cdr3_nt: TGTGCCAGCAGTCCGTCGGACTCTGTTAGGGAGCAGTACTTC
cdr3_aa: CASSPSDSVREQYF

cdr3_length: 13
j_call: TRBJ2-7
v_call: TRBV6-2/TRBV6-3
d_call: -
clone_size: -
cdr3_nt: TGTGCCAGCAGCCGACCGAGCTCCTACGAGCAGTACTTC
cdr3_aa: CASSRPSSYEQYF

cdr3_length: 13
j_call: TRBJ1-3
v_call: TRBV7-8
d_call: -
clone_size: many
cdr3_nt: TGTGCCAGCAGCAGAGAAGGAGGAAACACCATATATTTT
cdr3_aa: CASSREGGNTIYF

cdr3_length: 13
j_call: TRBJ2-1
v_call: TRBV4-1
d_call: -
clone_size: -
cdr3_nt: TGCGCCAGCAGCCAAGGGAGGGCTAGCCGGCAGTTCTTC
cdr3_aa: CASSQGRASRQFF

cdr3_length: 13
j_call: TRBJ1-6
v_call: TRBV2
d_call: TRBD1
clone_size: -
cdr3_nt: TGTGCCAGCAGGGGACAGCTAAATTCACCCCTCCACTTT
cdr3_aa: CASRGQLNSPLHF

cdr3_length: 11
j_call: TRBJ1-1
v_call: TRBV7-8
d_call: -
clone_size: few
cdr3_nt: TGTGCCAGCAGCCGTAAGAATGAAGCTTTCTTT
cdr3_aa: CASSRKNEAFF

cdr3_length: 15
j_call: TRBJ1-6
v_call: TRBV12-5
d_call: -
clone_size: few
cdr3_nt: TGTGCTAGTGGTTCGCTCCGGGATTTTGATTCACCCCTCCACTTT
cdr3_aa: CASGSLRDFDSPLHF

cdr3_length: 14
j_call: TRBJ1-2
v_call: TRBV20-1
d_call: -
clone_size: -
cdr3_nt: TGCAGTGCTGCCGCGTCCCTGGATGGCTATGGCTACACCTTC
cdr3_aa: CSAAASLDGYGYTF

cdr3_length: 14
j_call: TRBJ2-3
v_call: TRBV10-3
d_call: -
clone_size: -
cdr3_nt: TGTGCCATCAAGAGAGGACAACTCACAGATACGCAGTATTTT
cdr3_aa: CAIKRGQLTDTQYF

cdr3_length: 18
j_call: TRBJ2-1
v_call: TRBV6-5
d_call: TRBD2
clone_size: few
cdr3_nt: TGTGCCAGTCGGAAGACTAGCCAAAGACTTCCCGAGGTAAATGAGCAGTTCTTC
cdr3_aa: CASRKTSQRLPEVNEQFF

cdr3_length: 11
j_call: TRBJ2-3
v_call: TRBV20-1
d_call: TRBD1
clone_size: few
cdr3_nt: TGCAGTGTACAGGGGCAGGATACGCAGTATTTT
cdr3_aa: CSVQGQDTQYF

cdr3_length: 16
j_call: TRBJ1-5
v_call: TRBV5-1
d_call: -
clone_size: -
cdr3_nt: TGCGCCAGCAGCTTGGAGTCGGCCGGGCCGAATCAGCCCCAGCATTTT
cdr3_aa: CASSLESAGPNQPQHF

cdr3_length: 14
j_call: TRBJ1-4
v_call: TRBV7-6
d_call: TRBD1
clone_size: many
cdr3_nt: TGTGCCAGCAGCAATGGACAGGGGGTGGAAAAACTGTTTTTT
cdr3_aa: CASSNGQGVEKLFF

cdr3_length: 13
j_call: TRBJ2-5
v_call: TRBV7-2
d_call: TRBD2
clone_size: many
cdr3_nt: TGTGCCAGCAGCTTTAGCGGGAGTCAGACCCAGTACTTC
cdr3_aa: CASSFSGSQTQYF

cdr3_length: 15
j_call: TRBJ2-6
v_call: TRBV30
d_call: TRBD1
clone_size: -
cdr3_nt: TGTGCCTGGAGACCCGGGACAGCCGGGGCCAACGTCCTGACTTTC
cdr3_aa: CAWRPGTAGANVLTF

cdr3_length: 16
j_call: TRBJ1-5
v_call: TRBV7-8
d_call: TRBD1
clone_size: many
cdr3_nt: TGTGCCAGCAGCTCCCGGCCCAGGGGGGGCAATCAGCCCCAGCATTTT
cdr3_aa: CASSSRPRGGNQPQHF

cdr3_length: 16
j_call: TRBJ2-4
v_call: TRBV27
d_call: -
clone_size: many
cdr3_nt: TGTGCCAGCAGTTTATCTTTCAGGGACAAGAAAAACATTCAGTACTTC
cdr3_aa: CASSLSFRDKKNIQYF

cdr3_length: 18
j_call: TRBJ2-2
v_call: TRBV7-2
d_call: TRBD2
clone_size: many
cdr3_nt: TGTGCCAGCAGCCCGGGACTAGCGGGAGGGCATTACACCGGGGAGCTGTTTTTT
cdr3_aa: CASSPGLAGGHYTGELFF

cdr3_length: 14
j_call: TRBJ1-3
v_call: TRBV7-2
d_call: -
clone_size: many
cdr3_nt: TGTGCCAGCAGCTTAGGGAATGATGGAAACACCATATATTTT
cdr3_aa: CASSLGNDGNTIYF

cdr3_length: 15
j_call: TRBJ2-3
v_call: TRBV7-9
d_call: TRBD1
clone_size: many
cdr3_nt: TGTGCCAGCAGATTAACAGGGGGAAGCACAGATACGCAGTATTTT
cdr3_aa: CASRLTGGSTDTQYF

cdr3_length: 17
j_call: TRBJ2-6
v_call: TRBV7-8
d_call: TRBD1
clone_size: many
cdr3_nt: TGTGTCAGCAGCTCCAGGACAGGGGAACTCGGGGCCAACGTCCTGACTTTC
cdr3_aa: CVSSSRTGELGANVLTF

cdr3_length: 16
j_call: TRBJ2-2
v_call: TRBV5-4
d_call: -
clone_size: -
cdr3_nt: TGTGCCAGCAGCCACCCCCTGTGGGGGCAGACCGGGGAGCTGTTTTTT
cdr3_aa: CASSHPLWGQTGELFF

cdr3_length: 13
j_call: TRBJ1-2
v_call: TRBV19
d_call: -
clone_size: many
cdr3_nt: TGTGCCAGTAGTACACGGGACGGCTATGGCTACACCTTC
cdr3_aa: CASSTRDGYGYTF

cdr3_length: 15
j_call: TRBJ1-6
v_call: TRBV7-3
d_call: -
clone_size: many
cdr3_nt: TGTGCCAGCAGCCTCCAGCCTACCTATAATTCACCCCTCCACTTT
cdr3_aa: CASSLQPTYNSPLHF

cdr3_length: 13
j_call: TRBJ2-5
v_call: TRBV7-2
d_call: -
clone_size: many
cdr3_nt: TGTGCCAGCAGCTTACAGAACACAAGGACCCAGTACTTC
cdr3_aa: CASSLQNTRTQYF

cdr3_length: 14
j_call: TRBJ1-2
v_call: TRBV12-3/TRBV12-4
d_call: TRBD1
clone_size: many
cdr3_nt: TGTGCCAGCAGTTCCCCCGGGACAGCCTATGGCTACACCTTC
cdr3_aa: CASSSPGTAYGYTF